Below, one T cell receptor (beta chain) is given with its context. This sample stems from a study of PD-L1 blockade in urothelial cancer. Study as a whole: Male sex and bladder-origin urothelial cancer characterized about 85% of the roughly 29 patients.

J gave up 5 bases and V 5 bases, and 3 bases lay outside the gene matches. CDR3 length: 13 amino acids. Germline loops: CDR1 MNHNY, CDR2 SVGAGI (reference sequence). Generated by immunoSEQ multiplex PCR, the TCRdb table keeps only in-frame clones and is missing some. Of around 40,000 clones in the sample, roughly 92% were seen once. Described time point: pretreatment peripheral blood. Material: PBMCs, obtained around atezolizumab (anti-PD-L1) treatment. The rearrangement links TRBV6-6 to TRBJ1-2, with 9 bases aligning to TRBD1. The receptor's source is a woman in her sixties with urothelial cancer. CDR3 nucleotides: TGTGCCAGCAGTGGGGACAGGGAATATGGCTACACCTTC. Translating it yields CASSGDREYGYTF.